The rows below give T cell receptor beta chains drawn from one sample of a study of cytomegalovirus exposure and HLA in healthy donors. Repertoires were generated with immunoSEQ multiplex PCR, while TCRdb's copy carries only in-frame clones and drops some. The sample data list some 70,000 clones. The material sequenced was PBMCs. The receptors stem from a man in his forties in good health and CMV-seronegative. CDR3s leave out the opening cysteine and the closing phenylalanine or tryptophan.

V gene	J gene	CDR3 protein
TRBV18	TRBJ2-4	ASSPRGAPKNIQY
TRBV30	TRBJ2-7	AWSTGTEFYEQY
TRBV5-6	TRBJ1-1	TSSLLRGRTTEAF
TRBV4-1	TRBJ2-7	ASSQPTGYLGTKISYEQY
TRBV6-1	TRBJ2-3	ASSSSGGYTDTQY
TRBV2	TRBJ2-5	ASSGDSRQETQY
TRBV6-1	TRBJ2-1	ASSEAPGTGGYNEQF
TRBV5-1	TRBJ1-2	ASSSGTGKVDYGYT
TRBV15	TRBJ1-4	ATSGVAATGGREKLF
TRBV10-3	TRBJ1-1	AISESGLDSPTGGTEAF
TRBV4-1	TRBJ1-1	ASSHQGTGNTEAF
TRBV5-8	TRBJ1-1	ASSFDRVVTEAF
TRBV9	TRBJ2-1	ASSLGTIYNEQF
TRBV9	TRBJ1-2	ASSVDRQGEGGYT
TRBV10-1	TRBJ2-3	ASSESRGGTDTQY
TRBV2	TRBJ1-6	ASSEAGDNSPLH
TRBV5-5	TRBJ2-1	ASLTSANPYNEQF